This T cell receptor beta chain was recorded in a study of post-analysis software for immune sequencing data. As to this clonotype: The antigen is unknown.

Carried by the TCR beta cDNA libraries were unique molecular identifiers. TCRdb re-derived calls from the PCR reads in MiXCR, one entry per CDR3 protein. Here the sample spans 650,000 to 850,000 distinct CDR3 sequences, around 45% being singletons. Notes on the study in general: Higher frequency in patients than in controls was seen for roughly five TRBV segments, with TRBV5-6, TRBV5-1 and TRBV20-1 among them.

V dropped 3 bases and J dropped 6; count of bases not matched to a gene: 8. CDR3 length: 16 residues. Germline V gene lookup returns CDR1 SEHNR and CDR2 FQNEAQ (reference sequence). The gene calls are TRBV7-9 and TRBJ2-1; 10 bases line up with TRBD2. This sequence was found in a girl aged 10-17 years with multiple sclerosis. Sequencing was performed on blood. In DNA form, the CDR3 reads TGTGCCAGCAGCTTTACCCCTAGCGGGAGCTTCAATGAGCAGTTCTTC. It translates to CASSFTPSGSFNEQFF.